Below are 32 T cell receptor beta chains sequenced from a single sample in a study of CDR3 diversity in severe acne (dated by TCRdb to about 2019). The library was generated by PCR. The instrument given in TCRdb is Illumina HiSeq 2000. The public reads were reanalyzed by TCRdb: fastp trimming at Q25, MiXCR alignment, in-frame beta chains only. Rows matching on CDR3 protein sequence are summarized as one entry with the most common DNA and genes. For this sample the table gives 65,000 to 95,000 distinct CDR3 sequences, of which roughly 51% were detected only once. Clones ranked in the top ten supply 13% to 15% of the sample. The sequencing input was blood. These receptors all stem from a male donor in good health, without acne.

This clonotype is a singleton in its sample. A much larger clone lies one base from this, so it may be a read error. The V gene is TRBV6-1, the J gene TRBJ1-1, with 7 bases identical to TRBD1. From germline, CDR1 is MNHNS and CDR2 SASEGT. The CDR3 has 15 residues. The CDR3 DNA reads TGTGCCAGCAGTCCGACCCCCGACAGGGAAACTGAAGCTCTCTTT. This codes for CASSPTPDRETEALF.

The V call is TRBV10-2, the J call TRBJ2-1, with 11 bases matching TRBD2. From germline, CDR1 is WSHSY and CDR2 SAAADI. The CDR3 is 14 residues long. Germline trimming cut 4 bases from V and 5 bases from J; bases unmatched to any gene: 1. The CDR3 DNA is TGCGCCAGCAGTGGTAGCGGGAGGGACAATGAGCAGTTCTTC. Its translation: CASSGSGRDNEQFF.

The V and J genes are TRBV20-1 and TRBJ2-3; 13 bases are shared with TRBD2. CDR1 is DFQATT, CDR2 SNEGSKA, per germline (reference sequence). This CDR3 has 16 residues. V lost 0 bases, J lost 4 bases, and 4 bases stayed unmatched. The chain's CDR3 is CSARDGTSGTSDTQYF. The CDR3 nucleotides are TGCAGTGCTAGAGATGGGACTAGCGGGACCTCAGATACGCAGTATTTT.

This clonotype was counted at least ten times. The V and J genes are TRBV28 and TRBJ2-1; TRBD2 is a possible D gene (5 bases). V was cut by 8 bases and J by 12 bases, with 14 bases left in between. In germline, CDR1 is MDHEN, CDR2 SYDVKM. The CDR3 loop spans 11 amino acids. DNA of the CDR3: TGTGCCAGCGGATCGAGGGAAGGGCAGTTCTTC. Its protein product is CASGSREGQFF.

Regarding this clonotype: A much larger clone differs from this one at a single base, so this may be a read error. The J gene is TRBJ1-1, the V gene TRBV10-1; D gene ambiguous. The CDR3 has 13 amino acids. Germline values: CDR1 WNHNN, CDR2 SYGVQD (reference sequence). The CDR3 region is CAGSIGTNTEAFF. The CDR3 coding sequence is TGCGCCGGCAGTATCGGAACGAACACTGAAGCTTTCTTT.

There are a few counts of this clonotype. The chain combines TRBV20-1 with TRBJ1-5; D call uncertain. Trimming took off 2 bases at V and 0 bases at J, with 20 bases between the two ends. Looked up from germline, CDR1 is DFQATT and CDR2 is SNEGSKA (reference sequence). The CDR3 spans 18 residues. The CDR3 loop is CSARPSGRTENSNQPQHF. DNA of the CDR3: TGCAGTGCTAGACCTAGCGGGAGGACGGAGAATAGCAATCAGCCCCAGCATTTT.

V and J are TRBV7-9 and TRBJ1-6; TRBD1 aligns across 9 bases. This CDR3 has 14 amino acids. The ends lost 6 bases at V and 10 bases at J; junction bases unmatched: 7. CDR1 SEHNR and CDR2 FQNEAQ come from the germline V gene (reference sequence). Here the CDR3 DNA reads TGTGCCAGCAGTCAACGGACAGGGGACTCACCCCTCCACTTT. Translation gives CASSQRTGDSPLHF. Together with reference TRBV7-9 and TRBJ1-6, the CDR3 gives the full variable domain: DTGVSQNPRHKITKRGQNVTFRCDPISEHNRLYWYRQTLGQGPEFLTYFQNEAQLEKSRLLSDRFSAERPKGSFSTLEIQRTEQGDSAMYLCASSQRTGDSPLHFGNGTRLTVT.

V gene TRBV5-1 combines with J gene TRBJ1-1, with TRBD1 identical over 7 bases. Germline-derived CDR1 and CDR2 are SGHRS and YFSETQ. The CDR3 is 16 residues long. The ends lost 1 base at V and 1 base at J; junction bases unmatched: 7. The CDR3 loop is CASSLPRGTANTEAFF. The CDR3 coding sequence is TGCGCCAGCAGCTTGCCTCGGGGGACAGCGAACACTGAAGCTTTCTTT.

The chain carries TRBV3-1 and TRBJ2-7, with D hard to call. Germline V gene data show CDR1 as LGHDT and CDR2 as YNNKEL (reference sequence). Trimming pared 7 bases from V and 3 bases from J, leaving 10 bases between. The CDR3 has 12 residues. CDR3 nucleotide sequence: TGTGCCAGCACCATAGAAGGCTACGAGCAGTACTTC. Amino acid sequence: CASTIEGYEQYF.

The rearrangement uses TRBV6-1 and TRBJ1-1; no clear D gene. V was pared by 2 bases and J by 5 bases, with 9 bases between. Per the germline V gene, CDR1 is MNHNS and CDR2 is SASEGT. The CDR3 runs to 13 residues. The CDR3 loop reads CASSERAGTEAFF. The DNA of the CDR3 is TGTGCCAGCAGTGAAAGAGCGGGAACTGAAGCTTTCTTT.

The chain combines TRBV29-1 with TRBJ1-5, with 9 bases matching TRBD1. The CDR3 extends over 14 amino acids. Germline CDR1 is SQVTM and CDR2 is ANQGSEA. The V and J ends lost 6 bases and 3 bases, in that order; junction bases with no gene match: 6. For the CDR3, the DNA is TGCAGCGTACGCGGGACAGGGAACAATCAGCCCCAGCATTTT. It encodes CSVRGTGNNQPQHF. The whole variable domain, filled in from reference TRBV29-1 and TRBJ1-5, reads SAVISQKPSRDICQRGTSLTIQCQVDSQVTMMFWYRQQPGQSLTLIATANQGSEATYESGFVIDKFPISRPNLTFSTLTVSNMSPEDSSIYLCSVRGTGNNQPQHFGDGTRLSIL.

The chain uses TRBV2 and TRBJ1-1; no definite D call. CDR1 and CDR2 (germline): SNHLY, FYNNEI. The CDR3 totals 13 residues. Trimming stripped 6 bases from V and 0 bases from J, with 8 bases between. DNA for the CDR3: TGTGCCAGCAGGTCGGCCGTGAACACTGAAGCTTTCTTT. It codes for CASRSAVNTEAFF.

J is TRBJ2-5 and V is TRBV20-1, with TRBD1 matching over 9 bases. The CDR3 spans 14 residues. J was trimmed by 3 bases and V by 1 base; bases with no gene match: 3. CDR1 DFQATT and CDR2 SNEGSKA come from the germline V gene (reference sequence). The CDR3 reads CSARVGTGKETQYF. In DNA form, the CDR3 reads TGCAGTGCTAGAGTGGGGACAGGGAAAGAGACCCAGTACTTC.

This clonotype was picked up many times. This chain connects TRBV7-3 to TRBJ1-1; D not certain. Trimming took 6 bases from V and 1 from J, leaving 12 bases between them. Germline CDR1 reads SGHTA; CDR2 reads FQGTGA. The CDR3 consists of 14 residues. The CDR3 nucleotides are TGTGCCAGCAGTTGGGTCGGGCCGAACACTGAAGCTTTCTTT. The encoded protein is CASSWVGPNTEAFF.

The rearrangement links TRBV7-2 to TRBJ1-5; TRBD1 aligns across 8 bases. This CDR3 comprises 15 residues. V lost 1 base, J lost 5 bases, and 4 bases stayed unmatched. CDR1 is SGHTA, CDR2 FQGNSA, per germline. CDR3 nucleotide sequence: TGTGCCAGCAGCTTAGGCCCAGGGGGCTATCAGCCCCAGCATTTT. Translated: CASSLGPGGYQPQHF.

With regard to this clonotype: Compared with germline, one end of the junction differs, possibly owing to a read error. The chain combines TRBV20-1 with TRBJ2-5; 16 bases map to TRBD2. CDR3 length: 16 residues. In germline, CDR1 is DFQATT, CDR2 SNEGSKA (reference sequence). The chain's CDR3 is CSAFGTSGGAFETQYF. The CDR3 DNA follows: TGTAGTGCTTTTGGGACTAGCGGGGGGGCTTTTGAGACCCAGTACTTC.

This clonotype was seen ten or more times. The chain couples TRBV6-5 to TRBJ1-2; 7 nucleotides align to TRBD1. Germline assignment: CDR1 MNHEY and CDR2 SVGAGI. CDR3 length equals 12 residues. The V segment lost 6 bases and the J segment 8 bases; nucleotides outside the gene matches: 6. The CDR3 protein is CASRQQGRGYTF. In DNA, the CDR3 is TGTGCCAGCAGGCAACAGGGGAGAGGCTACACCTTC.

This clonotype came up once. This CDR3 reads CASSLIGTLGVGSGELFF. The CDR3 DNA follows: TGTGCCAGCAGCTTAATTGGGACCCTGGGCGTTGGTAGCGGGGAGCTGTTTTTT. The chain employs TRBV7-2 and TRBJ2-2, with D tentatively TRBD1 or TRBD2 (5 bases each). CDR1 and CDR2 from the germline V gene are SGHTA and FQGNSA. V was pared by 2 bases and J by 7 bases, with 23 bases between. This CDR3 has 18 residues. The entire variable domain, with the rest obtained from reference TRBV7-2 and TRBJ2-2, is as follows: GAGVSQSPSNKVTEKGKDVELRCDPISGHTALYWYRQSLGQGLEFLIYFQGNSAPDKSGLPSDRFSAERTGGSVSTLTIQRTQQEDSAVYLCASSLIGTLGVGSGELFFGEGSRLTVL.

The J gene is TRBJ2-7, the V gene TRBV7-9; D may match TRBD1 or TRBD2 (7 bases each). CDR1 is SEHNR, CDR2 FQNEAQ, per germline (reference sequence). The CDR3 is 14 amino acids. V lost 4 bases and J 7 bases, leaving 17 bases between the germline ends. This CDR3 reads CASSSSTGTNEQYF. CDR3 DNA sequence: TGTGCCAGCAGCTCTTCGACAGGGACTAATGAGCAGTACTTC.

V usage is TRBV2 and J usage is TRBJ1-2, with D unclear. The CDR3 length is 14 residues. V dropped 0 bases and J dropped 4 bases, with 9 bases sitting between them. CDR1 and CDR2 (germline): SNHLY, FYNNEI. The CDR3 sequence is CASSEAPLGYGYTF. CDR3 nucleotide sequence: TGTGCCAGCAGTGAAGCGCCTCTGGGCTATGGCTACACCTTC.

V and J are TRBV7-9 and TRBJ2-7; 8 bases are shared with TRBD2. Germline values: CDR1 SEHNR, CDR2 FQNEAQ (reference sequence). This CDR3 spans 15 amino acids. V dropped 5 bases and J dropped 2; count of bases not matched to a gene: 8. CDR3: CASSGLDGRAYEQYF. DNA of the CDR3: TGTGCCAGCAGCGGGCTGGACGGGAGGGCCTACGAGCAGTACTTC.

This clonotype was detected only once. Because the CDR3 is missing its conserved closing phenylalanine or tryptophan, this is likely a read error. It is unclear where the CDR3 begins or ends on the DNA, so no DNA is shown, and the CDR3 is as TCRdb lists it. The V gene is TRBV2, the J gene TRBJ2-7; TRBD2 reflects the table's D call only, with no check against the DNA. The CDR3 has 14 amino acids, counting both end residues. The germline gives CDR1 SNHLY, CDR2 FYNNEI. The CDR3 sequence: CASSAGLGEYDPPL.

Worth noting for this clonotype: This may stem from a read error, because a much larger clone lies one nucleotide away. The rearrangement links TRBV4-1 to TRBJ2-1; 9 nucleotides line up with TRBD2. CDR1 is MGHRA, CDR2 YSYEKL, per germline. CDR3 length: 18 amino acids. The CDR3 DNA follows: TGCGCCGGCAGCCGGGTGATAGCGGGAGCCTCCTCCTACAATGAGCAGTTCTTC. Its protein product is CAGSRVIAGASSYNEQFF.

This clonotype was counted at least ten times. The V gene is TRBV6-5, the J gene TRBJ1-5, with a weak D call TRBD1 (5 bases). Germline values: CDR1 MNHEY, CDR2 SVGAGI. V lost 0 bases to trimming and J lost 7 bases, with 10 bases between them. CDR3 length: 14 residues. CDR3 in DNA: TGTGCCAGCAGTTACTCCGAGGGGTTCCAGCCCCAGCATTTT. Translated: CASSYSEGFQPQHF.

The table lists this clonotype with a few counts. The genes are TRBV27 and TRBJ1-2; 9 nucleotides align to TRBD1. CDR1 and CDR2 (germline): MNHEY, SMNVEV (reference sequence). This CDR3 contains 13 residues. With V trimmed by 7 bases and J by 8 bases, 8 bases remained unmatched. The CDR3 nucleotides are TGTGCCAGCAAACGGGACAGGGCTCAGGGCTACACCTTC. Amino acids: CASKRDRAQGYTF.

This rearrangement joins TRBV5-5 to TRBJ2-5; TRBD2 agrees at 7 bases. CDR3 length: 16 amino acids. The V gene end was trimmed by 1 base and the J gene end by 2 bases; junction bases not matched to a gene: 8. Germline V CDR1 and CDR2: SGHKS, YYEKEE (reference sequence). The CDR3 sequence is CASSLLTTSVQETQYF. The CDR3 DNA reads TGTGCCAGCAGCTTGCTCACAACTAGCGTGCAAGAGACCCAGTACTTC. Full variable domain (missing parts from reference TRBV5-5 and TRBJ2-5): DAGVTQSPTHLIKTRGQQVTLRCSPISGHKSVSWYQQVLGQGPQFIFQYYEKEERGRGNFPDRFSARQFPNYSSELNVNALLLGDSALYLCASSLLTTSVQETQYFGPGTRLLVL.

The V call is TRBV2, the J call TRBJ1-6; no firm D call. Germline V gene data show CDR1 as SNHLY and CDR2 as FYNNEI. The V end was cut by 4 bases, the J end by 9 bases, with 13 bases between. This CDR3 spans 14 amino acids. As DNA, the CDR3 is TGTGCCAGCAGTGTTCTGGGCGCGAGTTCACCCCTCCACTTT. It specifies CASSVLGASSPLHF.

CDR3 amino acids: CAWRGNEKLFF. CDR3 nucleotide sequence: TGTGCCTGGAGGGGGAATGAAAAACTGTTTTTT. This chain connects TRBV25-1 to TRBJ1-4; TRBD1 is a possible D gene (6 bases). V was pared by 11 bases and J by 5 bases, with 9 bases between. Germline lookup yields CDR1 MGHDK and CDR2 SYGVNS. This CDR3 is 11 amino acids long.

A remark on this clonotype: Compared with germline, one end of the junction differs, possibly owing to a read error. The chain is built from TRBV6-5 and TRBJ2-7; D remains ambiguous. The V gene's germline CDR1 is MNHEY and CDR2 SVGAGI. The CDR3 runs 12 residues. CDR3 sequence (DNA): TGTGCCAGCGGTTATCTAAACGACGAGCAGTACTTC. Translated, it gives CASGYLNDEQYF.

The gene calls are TRBV19 and TRBJ1-1; D unclear. Per the germline V gene, CDR1 is LNHDA and CDR2 is SQIVND (reference sequence). Deletions cut 1 base from V and 5 bases from J, with 2 bases between. CDR3 length: 11 amino acids. This CDR3 reads CASSIGTEAFF. DNA of the CDR3: TGTGCCAGTAGTATAGGAACTGAAGCTTTCTTT.

This clonotype appeared a few times. The gene calls are TRBV2 and TRBJ1-5; 9 nucleotides line up with TRBD1. The CDR3 is 15 amino acids. Germline V gives CDR1 SNHLY, CDR2 FYNNEI. V shed 5 bases, J shed 6 bases, and the junction held 8 bases outside the gene matches. CDR3 sequence (DNA): TGTGCCAGCAGTTCGACCGGGACAGGGTTTCAGCCCCAGCATTTT. It is translated as CASSSTGTGFQPQHF.

The chain combines TRBV6-6 with TRBJ2-7, with 9 bases identical to TRBD1. The V segment lost 5 bases and the J segment 3 bases; nucleotides outside the gene matches: 8. The CDR3 is 15 amino acids. The V gene's germline CDR1 is MNHNY and CDR2 SVGAGI (reference sequence). The CDR3 reads CASSQTQTGGYEQYF. In DNA, the CDR3 is TGTGCCAGCAGTCAGACACAGACAGGGGGCTACGAGCAGTACTTC.